These 15 T cell receptor beta chains came from one sample sequenced in a study of T cell repertoires in cytomegalovirus infection. Each CDR3 protein gets one entry after TCRdb re-called the reads with MiXCR. This sample yields approximately 300,000 distinct CDR3 sequences, of which 20% to 25% are seen a single time; roughly 15% belongs to the top ten. Their recognized antigens are unknown. This specimen consisted of cultured PBMCs, obtained from culture after CMV antigen stimulation. These receptors were collected from a human donor in good health (CMV status not recorded). Some clones in this sample may be carry-over from other donors' samples.

The V and J genes are TRBV7-8 and TRBJ2-7, with D unclear. V was cut by 1 base and J by 3 bases, with 10 bases left in between. Per the germline V gene, CDR1 is SGHVS and CDR2 is FQNEAQ. The CDR3 length is 14 residues. The chain's CDR3 is CASSLGDLLYEQYF. The CDR3 DNA sequence: TGTGCCAGCAGCTTAGGTGATCTCCTCTACGAGCAGTACTTC.

The chain joins TRBV28 to TRBJ2-1, with 8 bases aligning to TRBD2. V trimming: 5 bases; J trimming: 4 bases; junction bases outside the gene matches: 10. This CDR3 comprises 16 residues. The germline V gene has CDR1 MDHEN and CDR2 SYDVKM. The CDR3 DNA reads as TGTGCCAGCAGTCCGGGGGGGGGTCTAGTTTACAATGAGCAGTTCTTC. Translation gives CASSPGGGLVYNEQFF.

The chain is built from TRBV28 and TRBJ2-3; D is possibly TRBD1 or TRBD2 (5 bases each). The CDR3 spans 13 residues. Germline assignment: CDR1 MDHEN and CDR2 SYDVKM. The germline V and J ends were trimmed by 5 bases and 8 bases, with 14 bases remaining between them. The chain's CDR3 is CASSREGYTTQYF. CDR3 sequence (DNA): TGTGCCAGCAGTCGTGAGGGGTATACTACGCAGTATTTT.

This clonotype has only one observation. As DNA, the CDR3 is TGTGCCAGTAGTGTCGGACTAGCGGGCCGCCAAGGTTATCGGGGTTTTAATGAGCAGTTCTTC. This encodes CASSVGLAGRQGYRGFNEQFF. The chain is built from TRBV19 and TRBJ2-1; 11 positions agree with TRBD2. From germline, CDR1 is LNHDA and CDR2 SQIVND (reference sequence). The length of the CDR3 is 21 residues. V trimming: 5 bases; J trimming: 7 bases; junction bases outside the gene matches: 25.

This chain uses TRBV28 with TRBJ2-7, with D possibly being TRBD1 (6 bases). Germline CDR1 is MDHEN and CDR2 is SYDVKM. The V gene lost 2 bases and the J gene lost 7 bases, with 12 bases spanning the gap. The CDR3 is 13 residues long. CDR3 region: CASSLRGFGEQYF. In nucleotides, the CDR3 is TGTGCCAGCAGTTTAAGGGGGTTTGGAGAGCAGTACTTC.

This clonotype was recorded at least ten times. The chain combines TRBV7-6 with TRBJ2-1, with 11 bases aligning to TRBD2. Trimming at V came to 5 bases and at J to 3 bases, leaving 3 bases not matched to a gene. Germline CDR1 reads SGHVS; CDR2 reads FNYEAQ. The CDR3 runs to 15 residues. Here the CDR3 reads CASSRGTSGYNEQFF. CDR3 DNA sequence: TGTGCCAGCAGCCGCGGGACTAGCGGCTACAATGAGCAGTTCTTC.

The V gene is TRBV12-3 or TRBV12-4, the J gene TRBJ1-2, with 7 bases aligning to TRBD1. Unmatched junction bases numbered 4, after V lost 2 bases and J lost 1 base. CDR3 length equals 15 residues. The CDR3: CASSLRGQLNYGYTF. CDR3 in DNA: TGTGCCAGCAGTTTAAGGGGGCAGCTTAACTATGGCTACACCTTC.

The table lists this clonotype with a few counts. The chain combines TRBV7-9 with TRBJ2-1; no clear D. Per the germline V gene, CDR1 is SEHNR and CDR2 is FQNEAQ (reference sequence). This CDR3 contains 14 residues. The V end was cut by 2 bases, the J end by 2 bases, with 7 bases between. CDR3 DNA: TGTGCCAGCAGCTTACAGGTAACCTACAATGAGCAGTTCTTC. Amino acid sequence: CASSLQVTYNEQFF.

This clonotype was picked up a small number of times. The V and J genes are TRBV6-5 and TRBJ2-7; 8 bases are a match to TRBD1. There are 14 residues in the CDR3. In germline, CDR1 is MNHEY, CDR2 SVGAGI. DNA for the CDR3: TGTGCCAGCAGTCCCGGTGAGCGGACAGGGCTTTTTCACGTC. This gives the protein CASSPGERTGLFHV.

Ten or more counts support this clonotype. V usage is TRBV20-1 and J usage is TRBJ2-7, with D possibly being TRBD1 (5 bases). Germline loops: CDR1 DFQATT, CDR2 SNEGSKA (reference sequence). The CDR3 sequence is 16 residues long. Trimming pared 1 base from V and 4 bases from J, leaving 20 bases between. CDR3 residues: CSARASDMGQGYEQYV. The CDR3 DNA reads TGCAGTGCTAGAGCCTCCGATATGGGGCAGGGTTACGAGCAGTACGTC.

This clonotype was counted a few times. This chain links TRBV10-2 with TRBJ1-4; 10 positions agree with TRBD1. This CDR3 is built from 16 residues. Trimming removed 4 bases from V and 1 base from J; junction bases left unmatched: 3. Germline V gene lookup returns CDR1 WSHSY and CDR2 SAAADI. This chain's CDR3 is CASSVDRGLTNEKLFF. Written as DNA, the CDR3 is TGCGCCAGCAGTGTCGACAGGGGGCTAACTAATGAAAAACTGTTTTTT.

In this sample, this clonotype turned up many times. A junction boundary mismatches the germline segment, possibly from a read error. The V gene is TRBV6-1, the J gene TRBJ2-3; 8 bases fit TRBD2. Germline assignment: CDR1 MNHNS and CDR2 SASEGT. The CDR3 runs 12 residues. Here the CDR3 DNA reads TGTGCCAGCAGTTCCCCACTAGCGCGGGAGGATTTT. This sequence encodes CASSSPLAREDF.

This chain uses TRBV7-9 with TRBJ2-7; 8 bases are a match to TRBD1. Losses at the gene ends were 5 bases for V and 4 bases for J; bases not matched to a gene: 7. CDR3 length: 14 residues. Per the germline V gene, CDR1 is SEHNR and CDR2 is FQNEAQ (reference sequence). CDR3 in DNA: TGTGCCAGCAGCCCGACAGGGGTTCTATACGAGCAGTACGTC. Encoded protein: CASSPTGVLYEQYV.

This rearrangement joins TRBV20-1 to TRBJ2-2; D might be TRBD2 (6 bases). CDR1 and CDR2 from the germline V gene are DFQATT and SNEGSKA (reference sequence). Trimming removed 0 bases at V and 8 bases at J, with 34 bases between. CDR3 length: 21 residues. CDR3 nucleotides: TGCAGTGCTAGAGATAGCGGAATAAATCGGCGGTTGACCTCACAGCTAGGGGAGCTGTTTTTT. Translating gives CSARDSGINRRLTSQLGELFF.

The sample holds one count of this clonotype. The V and J genes are TRBV7-9 and TRBJ1-4; D is perhaps TRBD1 (5 bases). The germline V gene has CDR1 SEHNR and CDR2 FQNEAQ (reference sequence). The V end was cut by 1 base, the J end by 8 bases, with 14 bases between. The CDR3 covers 15 residues. CDR3 protein: CASSLGSGLGEKLFF. The CDR3 nucleotides read TGTGCCAGCAGCTTAGGGTCAGGGCTGGGCGAAAAACTGTTTTTT.